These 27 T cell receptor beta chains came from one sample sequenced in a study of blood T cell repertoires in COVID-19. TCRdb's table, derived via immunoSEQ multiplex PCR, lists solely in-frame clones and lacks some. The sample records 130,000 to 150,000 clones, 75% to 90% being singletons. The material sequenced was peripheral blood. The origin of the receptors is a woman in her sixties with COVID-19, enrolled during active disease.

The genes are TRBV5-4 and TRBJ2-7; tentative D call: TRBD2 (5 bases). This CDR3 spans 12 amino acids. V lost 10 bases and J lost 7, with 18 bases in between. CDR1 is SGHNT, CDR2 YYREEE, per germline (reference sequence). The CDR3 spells CAGEDGVGEQYF. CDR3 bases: TGTGCCGGGGAAGACGGGGTCGGGGAGCAGTACTTC. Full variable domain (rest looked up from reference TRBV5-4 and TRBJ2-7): ETGVTQSPTHLIKTRGQQVTLRCSSQSGHNTVSWYQQALGQGPQFIFQYYREEENGRGNFPPRFSGLQFPNYSSELNVNALELDDSALYLCAGEDGVGEQYFGPGTRLTVT.

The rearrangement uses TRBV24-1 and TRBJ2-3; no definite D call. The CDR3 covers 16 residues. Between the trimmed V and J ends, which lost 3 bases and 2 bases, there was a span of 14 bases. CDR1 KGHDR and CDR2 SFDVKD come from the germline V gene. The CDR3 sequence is CATSDRSVLVTDTQYF. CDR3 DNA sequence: TGTGCCACCAGTGATCGTAGTGTCCTTGTCACAGATACGCAGTATTTT.

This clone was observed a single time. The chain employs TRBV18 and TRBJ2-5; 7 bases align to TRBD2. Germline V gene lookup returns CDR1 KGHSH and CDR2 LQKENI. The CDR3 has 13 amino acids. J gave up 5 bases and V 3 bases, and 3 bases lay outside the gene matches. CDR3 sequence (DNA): TGTGCCAGCTCACCGGGAGGGTCGGAGACCCAGTACTTC. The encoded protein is CASSPGGSETQYF.

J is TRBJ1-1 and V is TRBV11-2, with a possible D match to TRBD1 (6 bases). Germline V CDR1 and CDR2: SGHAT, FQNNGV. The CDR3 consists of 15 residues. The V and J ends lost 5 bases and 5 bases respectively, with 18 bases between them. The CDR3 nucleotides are TGTGCCAGCAGCCGAAGTGCGGGGGCAAGAACTGAAGCTTTCTTT. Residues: CASSRSAGARTEAFF. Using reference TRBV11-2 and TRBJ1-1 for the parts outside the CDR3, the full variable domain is EAGVAQSPRYKIIEKRQSVAFWCNPISGHATLYWYQQILGQGPKLLIQFQNNGVVDDSQLPKDRFSAERLKGVDSTLKIQPAKLEDSAVYLCASSRSAGARTEAFFGQGTRLTVV.

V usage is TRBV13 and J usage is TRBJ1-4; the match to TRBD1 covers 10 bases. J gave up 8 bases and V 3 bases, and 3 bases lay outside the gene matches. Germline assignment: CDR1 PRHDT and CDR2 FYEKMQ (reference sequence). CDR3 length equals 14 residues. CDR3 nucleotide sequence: TGTGCCAGCAGCTTGGGGACAGGGGAAGAAAAACTGTTTTTT. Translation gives CASSLGTGEEKLFF.

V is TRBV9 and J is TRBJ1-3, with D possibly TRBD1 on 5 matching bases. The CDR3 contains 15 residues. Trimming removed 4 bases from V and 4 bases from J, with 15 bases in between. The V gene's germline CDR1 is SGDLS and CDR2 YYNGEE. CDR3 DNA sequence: TGTGCCAGCAGCCCCCCCAGCGGGGGAGGAAACACCATATATTTT. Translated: CASSPPSGGGNTIYF.

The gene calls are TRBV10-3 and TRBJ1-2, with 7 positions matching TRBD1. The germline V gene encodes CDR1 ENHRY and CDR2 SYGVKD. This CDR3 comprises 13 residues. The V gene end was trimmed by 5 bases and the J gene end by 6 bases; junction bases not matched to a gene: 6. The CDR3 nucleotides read TGTGCCATCAGTACGACAGGGACGAATGGCTACACCTTC. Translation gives CAISTTGTNGYTF.

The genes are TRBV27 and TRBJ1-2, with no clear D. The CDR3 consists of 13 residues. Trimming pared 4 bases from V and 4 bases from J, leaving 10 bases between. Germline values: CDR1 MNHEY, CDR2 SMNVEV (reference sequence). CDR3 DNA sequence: TGTGCCAGCAGTTACGGCAGGTTCTATGGCTACACCTTC. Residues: CASSYGRFYGYTF.

CDR3 nucleotide sequence: TGTGCCAGCAGTGCCGGTGAGGTTCGGGGCTACACCTTC. Its translation is CASSAGEVRGYTF. This chain connects TRBV28 to TRBJ1-2; unclear D gene. CDR1 MDHEN and CDR2 SYDVKM come from the germline V gene. This CDR3 region has 13 residues. Trimming took off 5 bases at V and 8 bases at J, with 15 bases between the two ends.

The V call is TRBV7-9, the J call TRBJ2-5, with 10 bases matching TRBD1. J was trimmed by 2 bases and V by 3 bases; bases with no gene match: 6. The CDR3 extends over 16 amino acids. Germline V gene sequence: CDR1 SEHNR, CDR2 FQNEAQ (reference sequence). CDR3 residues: CASSFPGQGPQETQYF. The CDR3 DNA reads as TGTGCCAGCAGCTTCCCGGGACAGGGGCCGCAAGAGACCCAGTACTTC. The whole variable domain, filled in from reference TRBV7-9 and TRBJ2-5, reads DTGVSQNPRHKITKRGQNVTFRCDPISEHNRLYWYRQTLGQGPEFLTYFQNEAQLEKSRLLSDRFSAERPKGSFSTLEIQRTEQGDSAMYLCASSFPGQGPQETQYFGPGTRLLVL.

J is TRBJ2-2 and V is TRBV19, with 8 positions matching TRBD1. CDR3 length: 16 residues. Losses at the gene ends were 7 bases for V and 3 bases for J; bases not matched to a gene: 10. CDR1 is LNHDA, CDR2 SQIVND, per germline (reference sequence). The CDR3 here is CASIPSWTGHTGELFF. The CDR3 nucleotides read TGTGCCAGTATCCCAAGTTGGACAGGGCACACCGGGGAGCTGTTTTTT.

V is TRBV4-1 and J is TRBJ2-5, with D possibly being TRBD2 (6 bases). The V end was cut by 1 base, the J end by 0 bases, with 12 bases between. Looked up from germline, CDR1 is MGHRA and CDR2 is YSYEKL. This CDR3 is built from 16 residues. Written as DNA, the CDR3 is TGCGCCAGCAGCCAAGGCGGGACCGCGTACCAAGAGACCCAGTACTTC. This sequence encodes CASSQGGTAYQETQYF.

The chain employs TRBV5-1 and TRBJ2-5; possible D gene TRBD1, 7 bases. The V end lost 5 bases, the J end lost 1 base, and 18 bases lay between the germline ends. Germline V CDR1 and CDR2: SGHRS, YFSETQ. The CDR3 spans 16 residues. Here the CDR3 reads CASRGGTGAPQETQYF. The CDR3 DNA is TGCGCCAGCAGGGGGGGAACAGGGGCCCCCCAAGAGACCCAGTACTTC.

As DNA, the CDR3 is TGTGCCAGCAGCGTGAGGGGGTCTGGGGCTGAAGCTTTCTTT. Translation gives CASSVRGSGAEAFF. This chain joins TRBV7-9 and TRBJ1-1, with D tentatively TRBD1 (6 bases). CDR3 length: 14 residues. CDR1 and CDR2 (germline): SEHNR, FQNEAQ (reference sequence). Trimming stripped 5 bases from V and 6 bases from J, with 16 bases between.

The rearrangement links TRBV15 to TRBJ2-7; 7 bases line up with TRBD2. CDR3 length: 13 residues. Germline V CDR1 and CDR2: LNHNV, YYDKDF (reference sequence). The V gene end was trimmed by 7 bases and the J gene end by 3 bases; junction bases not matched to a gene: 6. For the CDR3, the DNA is TGTGCCACCACCTGGACTAGGGACTACGAGCAGTACTTC. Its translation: CATTWTRDYEQYF.

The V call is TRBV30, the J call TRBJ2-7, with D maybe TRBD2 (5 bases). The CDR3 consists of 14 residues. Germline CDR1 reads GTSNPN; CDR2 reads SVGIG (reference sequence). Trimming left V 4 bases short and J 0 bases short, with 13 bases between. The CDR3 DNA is TGTGCCTGGAAGAGGGTTGGAAACTCCTACGAGCAGTACTTC. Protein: CAWKRVGNSYEQYF.

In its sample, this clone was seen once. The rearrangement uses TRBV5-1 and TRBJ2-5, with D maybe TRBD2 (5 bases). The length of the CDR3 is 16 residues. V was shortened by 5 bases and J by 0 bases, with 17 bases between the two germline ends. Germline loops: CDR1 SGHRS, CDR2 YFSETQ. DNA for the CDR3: TGCGCCAGCAGTGAGGGAGAACGGGGTTACCAAGAGACCCAGTACTTC. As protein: CASSEGERGYQETQYF.

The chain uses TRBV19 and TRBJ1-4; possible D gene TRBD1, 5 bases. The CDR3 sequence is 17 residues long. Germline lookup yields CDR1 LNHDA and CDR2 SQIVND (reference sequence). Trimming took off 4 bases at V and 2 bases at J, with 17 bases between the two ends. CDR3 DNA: TGTGCCAGTAGTACTATAACCACAGGCAGCACTAATGAAAAACTGTTTTTT. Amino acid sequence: CASSTITTGSTNEKLFF.

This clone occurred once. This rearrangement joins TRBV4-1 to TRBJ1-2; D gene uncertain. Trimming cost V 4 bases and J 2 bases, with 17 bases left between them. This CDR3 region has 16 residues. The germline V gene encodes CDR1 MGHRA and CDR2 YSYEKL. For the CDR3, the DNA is TGCGCCAGCAGCCGACAAGTGGGAGGCCTCAACTATGGCTACACCTTC. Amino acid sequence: CASSRQVGGLNYGYTF.

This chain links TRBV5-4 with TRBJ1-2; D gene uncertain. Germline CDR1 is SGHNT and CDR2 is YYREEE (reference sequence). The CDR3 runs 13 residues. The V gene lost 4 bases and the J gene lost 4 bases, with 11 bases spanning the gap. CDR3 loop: CASSLFAGYGYTF. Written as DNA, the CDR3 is TGTGCCAGCAGCCTGTTTGCGGGCTATGGCTACACCTTC.

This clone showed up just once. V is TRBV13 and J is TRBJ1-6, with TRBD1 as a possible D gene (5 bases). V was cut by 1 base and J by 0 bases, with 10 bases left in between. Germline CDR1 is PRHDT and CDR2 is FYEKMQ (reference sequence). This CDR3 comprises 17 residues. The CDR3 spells CASSLAGLSSYNSPLHF. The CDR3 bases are TGTGCCAGCAGCTTAGCGGGACTGAGCTCCTATAATTCACCCCTCCACTTT.

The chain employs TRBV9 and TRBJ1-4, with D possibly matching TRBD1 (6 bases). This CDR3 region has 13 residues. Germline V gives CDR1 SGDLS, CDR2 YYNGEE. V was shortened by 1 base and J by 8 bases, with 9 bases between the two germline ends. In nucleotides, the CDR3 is TGTGCCAGCAGCGTACGGCAGGGGGAAAAACTGTTTTTT. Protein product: CASSVRQGEKLFF.

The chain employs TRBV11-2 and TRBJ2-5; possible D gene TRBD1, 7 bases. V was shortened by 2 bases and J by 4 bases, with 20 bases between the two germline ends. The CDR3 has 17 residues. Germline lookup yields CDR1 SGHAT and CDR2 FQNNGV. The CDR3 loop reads CASSLSSGAGGGETQYF. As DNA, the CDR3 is TGTGCCAGCAGCTTAAGTTCTGGGGCAGGGGGAGGAGAGACCCAGTACTTC. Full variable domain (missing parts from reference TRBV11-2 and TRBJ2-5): EAGVAQSPRYKIIEKRQSVAFWCNPISGHATLYWYQQILGQGPKLLIQFQNNGVVDDSQLPKDRFSAERLKGVDSTLKIQPAKLEDSAVYLCASSLSSGAGGGETQYFGPGTRLLVL.

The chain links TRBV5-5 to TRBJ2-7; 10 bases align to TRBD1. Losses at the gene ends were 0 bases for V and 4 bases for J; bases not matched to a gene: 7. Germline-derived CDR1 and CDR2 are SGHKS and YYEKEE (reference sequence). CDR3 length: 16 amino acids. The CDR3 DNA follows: TGTGCCAGCAGCTTGGTATTCGGACAGGGGGTATACGAGCAGTACTTC. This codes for CASSLVFGQGVYEQYF.

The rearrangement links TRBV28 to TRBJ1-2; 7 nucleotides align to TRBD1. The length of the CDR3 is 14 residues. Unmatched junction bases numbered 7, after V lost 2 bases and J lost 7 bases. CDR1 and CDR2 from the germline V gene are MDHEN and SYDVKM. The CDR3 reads CASSLDDRVSGYTF. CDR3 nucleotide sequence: TGTGCCAGCAGTTTAGACGACAGGGTGAGTGGCTACACCTTC.

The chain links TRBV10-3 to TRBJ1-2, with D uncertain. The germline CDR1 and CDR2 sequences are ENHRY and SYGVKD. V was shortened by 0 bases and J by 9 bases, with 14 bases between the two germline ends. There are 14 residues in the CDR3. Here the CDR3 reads CAISESRGNKRYTF. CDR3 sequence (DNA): TGTGCCATCAGTGAGTCTCGGGGAAACAAGCGCTACACCTTC.

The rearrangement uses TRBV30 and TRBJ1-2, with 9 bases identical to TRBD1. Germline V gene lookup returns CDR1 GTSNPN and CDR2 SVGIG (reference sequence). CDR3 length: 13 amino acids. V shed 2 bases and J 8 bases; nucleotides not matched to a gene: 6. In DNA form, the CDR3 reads TGTGCCTGGAGTCTGGGACAGGGCGGAGGCTACACCTTC. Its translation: CAWSLGQGGGYTF.